This entry is about one T cell receptor (beta chain). Its cognate antigen is unknown. The data stem from a study of blood T cells in healthy people across ages. Study findings and constraints: Samples with more naive T cells showed higher observed beta diversity.

Looked up from germline, CDR1 is DFQATT and CDR2 is SNEGSKA (reference sequence). The CDR3 is made up of 15 amino acids. The ends lost 4 bases at V and 2 bases at J; junction bases unmatched: 7. A sample-barcoded 5' primer and a J-beta primer mix were used in a second PCR of about 7 to 11 cycles. TCRdb reanalysed the 5' RACE reads using MiXCR and keeps one entry per CDR3 protein. The sample consists of 650,000 to 1,000,000 distinct CDR3 sequences, more than 35% of them appearing once. Isolating PBMCs gave at least 6 million of these cells per sample. The material sequenced was blood. V is TRBV20-1 and J is TRBJ2-3, with 9 bases that match TRBD1. This clonotype was obtained from an older man in good health. CDR3: CSAIHRDRVTDTQYF. The CDR3 DNA sequence: TGCAGTGCTATTCACCGGGACAGGGTCACAGATACGCAGTATTTT.